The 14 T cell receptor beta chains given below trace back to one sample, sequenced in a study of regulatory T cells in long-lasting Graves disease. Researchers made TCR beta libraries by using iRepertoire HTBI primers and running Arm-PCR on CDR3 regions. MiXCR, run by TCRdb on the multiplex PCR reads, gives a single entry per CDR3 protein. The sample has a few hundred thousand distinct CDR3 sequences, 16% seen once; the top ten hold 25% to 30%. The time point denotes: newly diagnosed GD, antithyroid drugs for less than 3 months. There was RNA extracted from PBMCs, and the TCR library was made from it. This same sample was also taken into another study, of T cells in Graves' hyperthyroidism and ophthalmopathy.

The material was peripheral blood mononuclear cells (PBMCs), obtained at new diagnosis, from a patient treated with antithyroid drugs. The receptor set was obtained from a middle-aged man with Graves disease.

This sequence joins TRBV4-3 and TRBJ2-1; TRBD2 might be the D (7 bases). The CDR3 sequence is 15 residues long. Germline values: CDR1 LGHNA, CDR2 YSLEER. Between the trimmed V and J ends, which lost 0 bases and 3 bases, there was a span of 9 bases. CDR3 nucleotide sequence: TGCGCCAGCAGCCAAGAGCGGGGGCTCTACAATGAGCAGTTCTTC. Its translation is CASSQERGLYNEQFF.

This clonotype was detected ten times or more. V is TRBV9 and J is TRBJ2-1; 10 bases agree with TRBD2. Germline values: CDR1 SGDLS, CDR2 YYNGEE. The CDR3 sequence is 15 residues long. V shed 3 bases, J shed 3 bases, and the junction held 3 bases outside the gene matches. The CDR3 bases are TGTGCCAGCAGCGGTAGCGGGGGGTACTACAATGAGCAGTTCTTC. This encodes CASSGSGGYYNEQFF. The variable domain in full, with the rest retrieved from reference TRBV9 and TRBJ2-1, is DSGVTQTPKHLITATGQRVTLRCSPRSGDLSVYWYQQSLDQGLQFLIQYYNGEERAKGNILERFSAQQFPDLHSELNLSSLELGDSALYFCASSGSGGYYNEQFFGPGTRLTVL.

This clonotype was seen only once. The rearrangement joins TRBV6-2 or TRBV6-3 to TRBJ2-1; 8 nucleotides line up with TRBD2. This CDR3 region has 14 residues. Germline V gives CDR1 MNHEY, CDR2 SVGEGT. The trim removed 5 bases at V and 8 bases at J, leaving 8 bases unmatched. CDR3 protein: CASSVGGAGDEQFF. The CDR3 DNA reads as TGTGCCAGCAGTGTCGGGGGGGCTGGGGATGAGCAGTTCTTC.

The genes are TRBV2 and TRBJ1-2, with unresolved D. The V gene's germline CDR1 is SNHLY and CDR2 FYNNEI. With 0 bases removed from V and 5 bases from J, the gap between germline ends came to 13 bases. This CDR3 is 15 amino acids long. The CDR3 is CASSEAGLVDYGYTF. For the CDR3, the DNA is TGTGCCAGCAGTGAAGCGGGCTTGGTGGATTATGGCTACACCTTC.

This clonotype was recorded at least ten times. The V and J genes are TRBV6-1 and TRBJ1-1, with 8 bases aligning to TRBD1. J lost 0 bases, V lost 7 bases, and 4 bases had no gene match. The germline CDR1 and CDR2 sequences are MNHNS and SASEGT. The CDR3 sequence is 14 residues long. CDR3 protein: CASTRTGLNTEAFF. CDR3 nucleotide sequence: TGTGCCAGCACTAGGACAGGGCTGAACACTGAAGCTTTCTTT.

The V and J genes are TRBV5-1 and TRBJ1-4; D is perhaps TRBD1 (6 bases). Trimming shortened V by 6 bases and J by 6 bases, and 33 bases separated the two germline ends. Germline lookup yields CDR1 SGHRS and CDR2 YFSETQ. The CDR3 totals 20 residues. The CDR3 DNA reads TGCGCCAGCAACAGGAGGTTAGAAGGGGGAAAAGTGCCTACGTATGAAAAACTGTTTTTT. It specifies CASNRRLEGGKVPTYEKLFF.

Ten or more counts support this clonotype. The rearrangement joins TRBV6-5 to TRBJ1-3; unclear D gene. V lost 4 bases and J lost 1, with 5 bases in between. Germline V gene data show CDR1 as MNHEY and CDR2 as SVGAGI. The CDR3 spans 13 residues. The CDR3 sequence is CASSSGSGNTIYF. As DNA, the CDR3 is TGTGCCAGCAGTTCGGGGTCTGGAAACACCATATATTTT.

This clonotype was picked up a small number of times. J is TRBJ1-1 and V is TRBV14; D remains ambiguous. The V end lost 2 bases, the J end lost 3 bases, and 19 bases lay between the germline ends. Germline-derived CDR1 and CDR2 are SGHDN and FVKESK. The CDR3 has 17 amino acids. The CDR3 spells CASSQIVSGSRDTEAFF. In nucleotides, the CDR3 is TGTGCCAGCAGCCAAATAGTATCCGGCAGCCGGGACACTGAAGCTTTCTTT.

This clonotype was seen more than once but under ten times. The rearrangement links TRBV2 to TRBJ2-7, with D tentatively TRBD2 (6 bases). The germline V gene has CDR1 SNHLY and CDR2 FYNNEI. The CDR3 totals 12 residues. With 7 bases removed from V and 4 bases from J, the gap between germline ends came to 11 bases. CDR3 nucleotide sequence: TGTGCCAGCAATATCGGGGGTTACGAGCAGTACTTC. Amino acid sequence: CASNIGGYEQYF.

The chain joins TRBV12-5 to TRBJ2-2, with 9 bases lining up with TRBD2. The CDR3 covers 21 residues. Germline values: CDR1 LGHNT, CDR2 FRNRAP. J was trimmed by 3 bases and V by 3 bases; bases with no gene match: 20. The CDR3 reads CASGLGLRGGLGFIDTGELFF. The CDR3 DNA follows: TGTGCTAGTGGTTTAGGTCTGCGGGGGGGCCTTGGGTTTATTGACACCGGGGAGCTGTTTTTT.

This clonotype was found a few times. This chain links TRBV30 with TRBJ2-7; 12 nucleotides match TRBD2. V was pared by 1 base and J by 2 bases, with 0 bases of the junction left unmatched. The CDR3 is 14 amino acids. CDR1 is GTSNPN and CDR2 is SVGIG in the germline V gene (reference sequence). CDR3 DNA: TGTGCCTGGAGTGGACTAGCGGGAGCCTACGAGCAGTACTTC. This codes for CAWSGLAGAYEQYF. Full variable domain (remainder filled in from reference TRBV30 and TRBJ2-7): SQTIHQWPATLVQPVGSPLSLECTVEGTSNPNLYWYRQAAGRGLQLLFYSVGIGQISSEVPQNLSASRPQDRQFILSSKKLLLSDSGFYLCAWSGLAGAYEQYFGPGTRLTVT.

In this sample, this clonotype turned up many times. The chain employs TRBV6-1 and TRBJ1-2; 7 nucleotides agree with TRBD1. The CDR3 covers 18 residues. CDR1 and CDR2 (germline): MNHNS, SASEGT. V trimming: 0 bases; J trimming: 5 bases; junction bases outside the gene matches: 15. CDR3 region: CASSEALGLAGQRYGYTF. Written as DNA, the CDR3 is TGTGCCAGCAGTGAAGCGCTTGGTCTGGCGGGACAGAGGTATGGCTACACCTTC.

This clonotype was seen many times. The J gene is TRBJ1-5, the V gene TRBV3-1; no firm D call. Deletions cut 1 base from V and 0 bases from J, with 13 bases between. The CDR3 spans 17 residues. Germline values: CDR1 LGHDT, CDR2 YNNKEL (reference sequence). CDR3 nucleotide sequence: TGTGCCAGCAGCCAAGCAATATCCGGGTATAGCAATCAGCCCCAGCATTTT. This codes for CASSQAISGYSNQPQHF.

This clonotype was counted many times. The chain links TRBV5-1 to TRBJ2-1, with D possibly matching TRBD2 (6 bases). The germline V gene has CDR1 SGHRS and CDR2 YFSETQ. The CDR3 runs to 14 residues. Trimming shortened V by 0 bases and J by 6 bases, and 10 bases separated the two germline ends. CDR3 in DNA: TGCGCCAGCAGCTTGGCAGTGGGGGGCAATGAGCAGTTCTTC. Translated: CASSLAVGGNEQFF.